The 9 T cell receptor beta chains reported below all come from one sample, sequenced in a study of Graves' ophthalmopathy and Graves' hyperthyroidism. For repertoire sequencing, the TCR beta CDR3 regions were amplified from RNA transcripts. After a first-round RT-PCR with HTBI primers, a second-round multiplex PCR was run. Via MiXCR, TCRdb re-called the multiplex PCR reads, giving one row per CDR3 protein. Of about 370,000 distinct CDR3 sequences detected, around 19% appear once; the ten largest clones hold about 1.4%. Input material: peripheral blood. The receptors were gathered from a woman aged 18-30 years with Graves' ophthalmopathy.

With regard to this clonotype: Germline and junction disagree at one end, which may indicate a read error. This chain joins TRBV4-2 and TRBJ2-7; 8 bases align to TRBD1. CDR3 length: 17 amino acids. Germline V lookup: CDR1 LGHNA, CDR2 YNFKEQ. CDR3 nucleotide sequence: TGTGCCAGCAGCCAAGTGTCAGGGGGCTGGAAATCCTCCGAGCAGTACTTC. Translation gives CASSQVSGGWKSSEQYF.

V usage is TRBV6-2 or TRBV6-3 and J usage is TRBJ2-2; 13 positions match TRBD2. CDR3 length: 17 amino acids. After removal of 6 bases from V and 0 bases from J, the junction contained 4 bases not matched to a gene. Germline CDR1 and CDR2: MNHEY and SVGEGT. CDR3 nucleotide sequence: TGTGCCAGCAGCCCAGGGACTAGCGGGACGAACACCGGGGAGCTGTTTTTT. This translates into CASSPGTSGTNTGELFF.

Ten or more counts support this clonotype. This chain joins TRBV6-2 or TRBV6-3 and TRBJ1-1; D is perhaps TRBD1 (5 bases). CDR1 is MNHEY and CDR2 is SVGEGT in the germline V gene. Trimming removed 8 bases from V and 0 bases from J, with 13 bases in between. This CDR3 has 14 residues. CDR3 DNA sequence: TGTGCCAGCGGCTACAGGTTCATGAACACTGAAGCTTTCTTT. The encoded protein is CASGYRFMNTEAFF.

Ten or more counts support this clonotype. The rearrangement joins TRBV24-1 to TRBJ2-7; D is perhaps TRBD1 or TRBD2 (5 bases each). V lost 4 bases and J lost 0, with 12 bases in between. Germline V gene data show CDR1 as KGHDR and CDR2 as SFDVKD. The length of the CDR3 is 15 residues. In nucleotides, the CDR3 is TGTGCCACCAGTGAGGGGGACCCTAGCTCCTACGAGCAGTACTTC. Translation gives CATSEGDPSSYEQYF.

This clonotype was counted at least ten times. This chain uses TRBV6-1 with TRBJ1-5; tentatively, D is TRBD1 (6 bases). The germline V gene has CDR1 MNHNS and CDR2 SASEGT. V was pared by 2 bases and J by 5 bases, with 10 bases between. The CDR3 runs to 14 residues. This CDR3 is CASSETGGHQPQHF. CDR3 nucleotides: TGTGCCAGCAGTGAAACTGGGGGGCATCAGCCCCAGCATTTT.

This clonotype has ten or more counts. The V gene is TRBV6-1, the J gene TRBJ2-7; TRBD1 matches at 9 bases. This CDR3 has 14 residues. Germline assignment: CDR1 MNHNS and CDR2 SASEGT. Trimming removed 8 bases from V and 5 bases from J; junction bases left unmatched: 10. The CDR3 sequence: CASYPDRGWDEQYF. DNA for the CDR3: TGTGCCAGCTATCCGGACAGGGGATGGGACGAGCAGTACTTC.

At least ten counts were recorded for this clonotype. The rearrangement joins TRBV7-2 to TRBJ1-5; D perhaps matches TRBD1 (6 bases). The CDR3 consists of 21 residues. The V gene's germline CDR1 is SGHTA and CDR2 FQGNSA. V was shortened by 1 base and J by 3 bases, with 28 bases between the two germline ends. The CDR3: CASSLGGWGRGATYDNQPQHF. The CDR3 DNA sequence: TGTGCCAGCAGCTTAGGAGGGTGGGGACGGGGGGCTACCTACGACAATCAGCCCCAGCATTTT.

The chain carries TRBV7-2 and TRBJ2-7; the D is unclear. CDR1 is SGHTA, CDR2 FQGNSA, per germline. This CDR3 region has 13 residues. V lost 1 base, J lost 5 bases, and 9 bases lay in between. DNA of the CDR3: TGTGCCAGCAGCTTAGGGCGAGCAGACGAGCAGTACTTC. It yields the protein CASSLGRADEQYF.

This clonotype was counted many times. CDR3 sequence reads: CASSLKVNQPQHF. The DNA of the CDR3 is TGTGCCAGCAGTCTCAAAGTGAATCAGCCCCAGCATTTT. The V and J genes are TRBV6-1 and TRBJ1-5; no reliable D call. The V gene's germline CDR1 is MNHNS and CDR2 SASEGT. The CDR3 consists of 13 residues. V lost 5 bases and J lost 4, with 9 bases in between.